This T cell receptor beta chain comes out of a study of early T cells in non-severe SARS-CoV-2 infection (dated by TCRdb to the early 2020s). About the investigation overall: Because TCR sequencing was done on bulk RNA from unsorted whole blood, the alpha and beta chains could not be paired.

Cut back by 3 bases and 5 bases, the V and J ends lie 14 bases apart. The CDR3 runs 15 residues from the cysteine to the phenylalanine. Only the CDR3 part of the read is kept: 45 bases, read in frame from the first base. The CDR1 and CDR2 encoded by the germline V gene (reference sequence) are SEHNR and FQNEAQ. The study was a case-control design nested within a healthcare worker cohort in London, UK, with weekly nasopharyngeal swab PCR tests and blood sampling. Healthcare workers were recruited during the week of the UK lockdown, between 23 and 31 March 2020, and followed weekly for up to about 15 weeks. A note on this clonotype: Its antigen remains unidentified. Per-base quality was not reported, and no clone a single base away is much larger than it.

Preparation of the library involved 5' RACE. The listed sequencing device is NextSeq 500. In the TCR library protocol, unique molecular identifiers were attached to individual cDNA molecules to correct for PCR bias and sequencing error. TCR alpha and beta chains were both sequenced, and the abundances of alpha and beta sequences in each sample were closely correlated with each other. As for the original processing: Decombinator V4 was used to perform V gene, J gene and CDR3 annotation of TCR sequences. Expanded TCRs were defined as changing significantly between any two time points under a Poisson model with p below 0.0001. Abundances of TCRs were expressed as counts per million after normalisation to the total number of TCRs sequenced in each sample. TRAV1-2 paired with TRAJ12, TRAJ20 or TRAJ33 defined MAIT TCRs, while TRAV10 paired with TRAJ18 defined iNKT TCRs. A search of VDJdb, accessed on 1 November 2021, was run for TCRs annotated to CMV, EBV and SARS-CoV-2, with TCRs annotated for multiple antigens excluded. The public reads were reanalyzed by TCRdb: fastp trimming at Q25, MiXCR alignment, in-frame beta chains only. Rows merge per CDR3 protein into single entries with the most common DNA and genes. TCRdb's processing, not the study's, gives the V and J calls here. The sample includes about 60,000 distinct CDR3 sequences, with around 12% observed a single time. The biggest ten clones account for around 4.7% of the sample.

General findings and caveats noted by the study authors: VDJdb matching was skewed toward anti-spike CD8 responses and likely underestimated virus-specific expansions by missing private and CD4 specificities.

The origin of this receptor is an adult who was a healthcare worker with PCR-confirmed SARS-CoV-2 infection or an uninfected control (not recorded which). This chain joins TRBV7-9 to TRBJ2-1; the best D guess is TRBD2, with 6 bases matching. Sample: whole blood. For the CDR3, the sequence is CASSFREIEHNEQFF. The nucleotide sequence is given as TGTGCCAGCAGCTTTCGGGAGATAGAGCACAATGAGCAGTTCTTC.